This T cell receptor beta chain was obtained from a study of PD-L1 blockade in urothelial cancer. On the study more broadly: The researchers analyzed blood 3 weeks (second dose) and 6 weeks after treatment start. T cells were recovered from blood samples at a median of approximately 150,000.

Here immunoSEQ multiplex PCR was the method, and the copy in TCRdb shows in-frame clones only, minus some. The table shows about 110,000 clones, with about 85% occurring only once. The V segment lost 8 bases and the J segment 9 bases; nucleotides outside the gene matches: 6. CDR3 length: 14 amino acids. Germline CDR1 MNHEY, CDR2 SMNVEV (reference sequence). The sample in question was PBMCs, obtained around atezolizumab (anti-PD-L1) treatment. This clonotype was sampled from a man aged 45-65 years with urothelial cancer. The chain combines TRBV27 with TRBJ2-1; 14 bases map to TRBD2. CDR3 protein: CASGTSGSHGEQFF. CDR3 nucleotide sequence: TGTGCCAGCGGGACTAGCGGGAGTCATGGTGAGCAGTTCTTC.